The clone carrying this T cell receptor beta chain was picked up many times. This record belongs to a study of patients and donors after allogeneic stem cell transplantation. TCRdb fed the RT-PCR reads into MiXCR, producing one record per CDR3 protein. The table has about a million distinct CDR3 sequences, more than 15% seen once; the top ten hold 5% to 6.5%. The germline gives CDR1 LGHNA, CDR2 YSLEER. Trimming removed 0 bases at V and 5 bases at J, with 13 bases between. This CDR3 spans 15 amino acids. The sample taken for sequencing was blood, either unsorted or a sorted T cell fraction (not recorded which). The receptor comes from a human donor who was either an allogeneic HSCT recipient or a stem cell or donor lymphocyte infusion donor (not recorded which). It is not recorded whose cells these are; they may come from a transplant donor. V usage is TRBV4-3 and J usage is TRBJ2-5, with D perhaps TRBD1 (5 bases). CDR3 amino acids: CASSQDDRFAETQYF. In DNA form, the CDR3 reads TGCGCCAGCAGCCAAGATGACAGATTTGCTGAGACCCAGTACTTC.